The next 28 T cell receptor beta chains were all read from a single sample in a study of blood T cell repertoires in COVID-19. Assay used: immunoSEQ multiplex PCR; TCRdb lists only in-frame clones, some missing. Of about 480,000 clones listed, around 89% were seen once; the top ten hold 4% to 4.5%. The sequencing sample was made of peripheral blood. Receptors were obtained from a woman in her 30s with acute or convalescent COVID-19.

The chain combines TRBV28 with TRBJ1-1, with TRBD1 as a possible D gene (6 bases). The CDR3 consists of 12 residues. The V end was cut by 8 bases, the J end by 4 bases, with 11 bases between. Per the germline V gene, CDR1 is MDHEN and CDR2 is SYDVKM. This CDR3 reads CASREGVTEAFF. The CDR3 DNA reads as TGTGCCAGCCGCGAGGGGGTCACTGAAGCTTTCTTT.

CDR3 residues: CSVRPGDNEQFF. As DNA, the CDR3 is TGCAGCGTTCGACCGGGGGACAATGAGCAGTTCTTC. The chain uses TRBV29-1 and TRBJ2-1; the D gene is possibly TRBD2 (6 bases). The CDR3 is 12 amino acids. In germline, CDR1 is SQVTM, CDR2 ANQGSEA. V lost 5 bases and J 5 bases, leaving 10 bases between the germline ends.

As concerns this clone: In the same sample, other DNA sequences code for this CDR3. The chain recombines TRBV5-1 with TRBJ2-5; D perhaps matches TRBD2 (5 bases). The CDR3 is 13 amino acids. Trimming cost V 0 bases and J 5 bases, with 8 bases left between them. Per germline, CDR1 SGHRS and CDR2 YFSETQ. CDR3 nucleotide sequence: TGCGCCAGCAGCTTGGGGGCGGGCGAGACCCAGTACTTC. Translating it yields CASSLGAGETQYF.

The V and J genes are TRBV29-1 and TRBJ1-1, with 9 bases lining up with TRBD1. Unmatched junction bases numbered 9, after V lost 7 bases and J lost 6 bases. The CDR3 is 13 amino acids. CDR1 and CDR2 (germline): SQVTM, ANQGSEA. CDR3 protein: CSADRGNGAEAFF. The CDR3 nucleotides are TGCAGCGCAGACAGGGGGAACGGCGCTGAAGCTTTCTTT.

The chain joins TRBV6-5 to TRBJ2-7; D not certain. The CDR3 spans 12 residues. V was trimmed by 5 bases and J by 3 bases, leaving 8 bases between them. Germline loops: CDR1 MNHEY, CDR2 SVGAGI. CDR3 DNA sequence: TGTGCCAGCAGTCCTAGTGGCTACGAGCAGTACTTC. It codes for CASSPSGYEQYF.

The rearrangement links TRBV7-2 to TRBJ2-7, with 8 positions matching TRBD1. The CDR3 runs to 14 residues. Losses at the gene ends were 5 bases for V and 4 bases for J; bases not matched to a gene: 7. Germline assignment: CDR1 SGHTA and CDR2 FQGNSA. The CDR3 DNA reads TGTGCCAGCAGCCATGACAGGGGTGTATACGAGCAGTACTTC. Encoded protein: CASSHDRGVYEQYF.

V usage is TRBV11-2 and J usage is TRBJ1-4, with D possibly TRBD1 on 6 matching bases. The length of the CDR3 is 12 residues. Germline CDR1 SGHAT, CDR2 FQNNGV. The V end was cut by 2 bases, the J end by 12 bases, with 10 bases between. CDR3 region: CASSLQGRELFF. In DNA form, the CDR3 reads TGTGCCAGCAGCTTACAGGGGCGGGAACTGTTTTTT.

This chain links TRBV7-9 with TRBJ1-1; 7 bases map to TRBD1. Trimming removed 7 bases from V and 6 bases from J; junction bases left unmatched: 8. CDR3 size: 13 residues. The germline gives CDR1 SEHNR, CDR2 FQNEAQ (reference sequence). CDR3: CASNTGGGPEAFF. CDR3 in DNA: TGTGCCAGCAACACTGGAGGGGGCCCTGAAGCTTTCTTT.

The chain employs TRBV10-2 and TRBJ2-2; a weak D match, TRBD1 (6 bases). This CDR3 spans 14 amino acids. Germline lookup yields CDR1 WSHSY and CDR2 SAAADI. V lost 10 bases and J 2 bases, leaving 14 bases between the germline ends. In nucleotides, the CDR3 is TGCGCCACCTCGGGACATCGAAACACCGGGGAGCTGTTTTTT. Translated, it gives CATSGHRNTGELFF.

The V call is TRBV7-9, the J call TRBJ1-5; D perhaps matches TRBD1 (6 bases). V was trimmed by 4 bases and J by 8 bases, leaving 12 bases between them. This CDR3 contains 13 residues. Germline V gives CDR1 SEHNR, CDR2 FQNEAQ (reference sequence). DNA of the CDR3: TGTGCCAGCAGCTCCGAACCAGGGGAGCCCCAGCATTTT. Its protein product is CASSSEPGEPQHF.

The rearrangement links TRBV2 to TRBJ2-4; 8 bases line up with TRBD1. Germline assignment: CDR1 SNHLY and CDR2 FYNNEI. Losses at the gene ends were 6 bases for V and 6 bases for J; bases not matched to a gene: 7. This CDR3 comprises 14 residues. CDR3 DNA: TGTGCCAGCAGGGGAGACAGGGGCTTAAACATTCAGTACTTC. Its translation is CASRGDRGLNIQYF.

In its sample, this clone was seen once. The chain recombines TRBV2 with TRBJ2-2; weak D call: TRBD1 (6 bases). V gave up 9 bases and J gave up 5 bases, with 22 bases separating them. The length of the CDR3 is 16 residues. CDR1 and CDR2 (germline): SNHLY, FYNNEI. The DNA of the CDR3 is TGTGCCAGTACGAACAGGGTGGGCAGTGGTACCGGGGAGCTGTTTTTT. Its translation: CASTNRVGSGTGELFF. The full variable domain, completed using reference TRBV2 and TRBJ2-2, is EPEVTQTPSHQVTQMGQEVILRCVPISNHLYFYWYRQILGQKVEFLVSFYNNEISEKSEIFDDQFSVERPDGSNFTLKIRSTKLEDSAMYFCASTNRVGSGTGELFFGEGSRLTVL.

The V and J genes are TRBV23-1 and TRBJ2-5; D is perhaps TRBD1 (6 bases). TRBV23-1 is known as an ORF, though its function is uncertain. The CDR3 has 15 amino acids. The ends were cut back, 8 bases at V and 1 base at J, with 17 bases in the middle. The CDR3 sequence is CASVRTEPFQETQYF. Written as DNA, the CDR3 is TGCGCCAGCGTCCGGACAGAGCCCTTCCAAGAGACCCAGTACTTC.

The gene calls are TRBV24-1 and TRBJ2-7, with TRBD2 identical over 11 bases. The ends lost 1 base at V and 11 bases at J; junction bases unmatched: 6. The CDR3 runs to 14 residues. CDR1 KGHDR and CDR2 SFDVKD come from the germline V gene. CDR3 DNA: TGTGCCACCAGTGATTTTCTAGCGGGGGGTAGGAAGTACTTC. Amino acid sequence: CATSDFLAGGRKYF.

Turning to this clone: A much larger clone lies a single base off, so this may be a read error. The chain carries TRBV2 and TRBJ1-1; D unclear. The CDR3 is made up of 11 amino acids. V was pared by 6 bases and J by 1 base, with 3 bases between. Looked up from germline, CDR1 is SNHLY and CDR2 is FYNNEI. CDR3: CASRQNTEAFF. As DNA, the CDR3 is TGTGCCAGCAGACAGAACACTGAAGCTTTCTTT.

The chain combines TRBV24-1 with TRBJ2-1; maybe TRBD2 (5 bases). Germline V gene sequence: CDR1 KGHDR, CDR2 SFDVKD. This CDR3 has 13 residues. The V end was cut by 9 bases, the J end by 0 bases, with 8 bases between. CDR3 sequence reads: CATGRGSYNEQFF. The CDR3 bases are TGTGCCACCGGACGGGGCTCCTACAATGAGCAGTTCTTC.

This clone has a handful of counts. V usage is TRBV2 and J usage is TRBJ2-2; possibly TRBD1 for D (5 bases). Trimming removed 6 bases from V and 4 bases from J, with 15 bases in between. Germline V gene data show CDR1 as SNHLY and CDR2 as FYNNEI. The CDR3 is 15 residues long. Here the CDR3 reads CASRVGRASTGELFF. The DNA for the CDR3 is TGTGCCAGCAGGGTCGGCAGGGCATCCACCGGGGAGCTGTTTTTT. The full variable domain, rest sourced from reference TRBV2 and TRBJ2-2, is EPEVTQTPSHQVTQMGQEVILRCVPISNHLYFYWYRQILGQKVEFLVSFYNNEISEKSEIFDDQFSVERPDGSNFTLKIRSTKLEDSAMYFCASRVGRASTGELFFGEGSRLTVL.

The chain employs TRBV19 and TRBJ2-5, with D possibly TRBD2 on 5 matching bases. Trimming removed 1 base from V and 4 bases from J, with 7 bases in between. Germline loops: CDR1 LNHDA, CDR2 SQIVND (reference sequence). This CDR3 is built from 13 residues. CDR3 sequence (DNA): TGTGCCAGTAGTATAGCAGGAGGAGAGACCCAGTACTTC. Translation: CASSIAGGETQYF.

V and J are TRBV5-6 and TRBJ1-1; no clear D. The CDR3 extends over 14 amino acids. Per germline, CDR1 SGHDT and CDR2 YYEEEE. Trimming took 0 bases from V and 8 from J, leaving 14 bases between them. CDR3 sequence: CASSLEAAPFEAFF. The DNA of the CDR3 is TGTGCCAGCAGCTTGGAAGCGGCACCTTTCGAAGCTTTCTTT.

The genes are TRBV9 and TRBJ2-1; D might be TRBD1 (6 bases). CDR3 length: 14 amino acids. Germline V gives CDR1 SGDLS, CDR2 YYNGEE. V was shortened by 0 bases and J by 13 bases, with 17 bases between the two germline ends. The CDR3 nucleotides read TGTGCCAGCAGCGTAGAAAGCAGGGGATCTCTACAGTTCTTC. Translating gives CASSVESRGSLQFF.

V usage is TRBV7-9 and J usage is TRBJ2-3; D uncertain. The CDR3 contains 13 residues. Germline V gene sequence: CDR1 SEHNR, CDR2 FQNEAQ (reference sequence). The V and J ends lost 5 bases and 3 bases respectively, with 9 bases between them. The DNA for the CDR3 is TGTGCCAGCAGCGGGCCGGTTACAGATACGCAGTATTTT. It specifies CASSGPVTDTQYF. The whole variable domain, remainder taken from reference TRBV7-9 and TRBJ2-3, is DTGVSQNPRHKITKRGQNVTFRCDPISEHNRLYWYRQTLGQGPEFLTYFQNEAQLEKSRLLSDRFSAERPKGSFSTLEIQRTEQGDSAMYLCASSGPVTDTQYFGPGTRLTVL.

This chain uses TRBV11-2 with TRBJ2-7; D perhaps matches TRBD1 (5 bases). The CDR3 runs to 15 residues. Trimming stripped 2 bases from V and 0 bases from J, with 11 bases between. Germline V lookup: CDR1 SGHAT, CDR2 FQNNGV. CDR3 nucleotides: TGTGCCAGCAGCTTAATCTTCGACAGCTCCTACGAGCAGTACTTC. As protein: CASSLIFDSSYEQYF.

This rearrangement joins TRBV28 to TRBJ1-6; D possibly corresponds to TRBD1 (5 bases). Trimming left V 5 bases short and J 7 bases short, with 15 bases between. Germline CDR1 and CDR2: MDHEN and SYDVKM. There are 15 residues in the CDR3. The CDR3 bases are TGTGCCAGCAGTGGGGTGGGGGGTTCGAATTCACCCCTCCACTTT. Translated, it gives CASSGVGGSNSPLHF.

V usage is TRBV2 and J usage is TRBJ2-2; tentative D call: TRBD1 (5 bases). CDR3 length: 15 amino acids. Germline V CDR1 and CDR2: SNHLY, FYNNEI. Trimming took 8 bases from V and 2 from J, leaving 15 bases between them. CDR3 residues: CASCRGDRNTGELFF. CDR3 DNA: TGTGCCAGCTGTCGTGGAGACAGAAACACCGGGGAGCTGTTTTTT.

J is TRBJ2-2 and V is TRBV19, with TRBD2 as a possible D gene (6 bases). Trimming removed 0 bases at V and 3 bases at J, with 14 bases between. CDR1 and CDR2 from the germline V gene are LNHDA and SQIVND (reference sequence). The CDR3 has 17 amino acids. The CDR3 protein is CASSIDLGGFDTGELFF. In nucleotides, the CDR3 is TGTGCCAGTAGTATAGATCTGGGGGGATTCGACACCGGGGAGCTGTTTTTT.

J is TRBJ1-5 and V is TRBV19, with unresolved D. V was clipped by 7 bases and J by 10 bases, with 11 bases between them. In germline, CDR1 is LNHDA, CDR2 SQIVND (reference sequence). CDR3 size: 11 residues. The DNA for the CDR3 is TGTGCCAGTACCCCGACAAGCCCCCAGCATTTT. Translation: CASTPTSPQHF.

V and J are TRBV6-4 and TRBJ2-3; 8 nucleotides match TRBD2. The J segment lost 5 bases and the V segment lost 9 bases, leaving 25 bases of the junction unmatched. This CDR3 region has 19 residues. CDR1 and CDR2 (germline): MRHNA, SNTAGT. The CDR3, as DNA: TGTGCCAGTGGTCCCCAGCAGGATGGGCGGGGGGCGCCGGTAGATACGCAGTATTTT. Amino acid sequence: CASGPQQDGRGAPVDTQYF.

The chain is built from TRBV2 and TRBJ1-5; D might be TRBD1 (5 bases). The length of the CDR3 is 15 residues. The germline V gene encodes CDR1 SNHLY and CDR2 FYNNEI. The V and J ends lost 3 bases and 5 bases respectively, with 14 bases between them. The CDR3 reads CASSEGQARDQPQHF. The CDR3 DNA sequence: TGTGCCAGCAGTGAGGGGCAGGCTAGGGATCAGCCCCAGCATTTT.